Following are 25 T cell receptor beta chains from one sample sequenced in a study of cytomegalovirus exposure and HLA in healthy donors. PCR amplification relied on 60 Vbeta primers (plus 13 Jbeta primers). Measured with immunoSEQ multiplex PCR; TCRdb has only the in-frame clones, and not every one. Found here are 150,000 or so clones, around 84% of them singletons; the top ten hold approximately 3.1%. Sequencing input: PBMCs. Receptor source: a woman aged 35 to 49 in good health and CMV-seronegative.

V gene TRBV7-2 combines with J gene TRBJ2-3; 8 bases match TRBD2. This CDR3 region has 15 residues. Germline V gives CDR1 SGHTA, CDR2 FQGNSA. Trimming cost V 1 base and J 4 bases; bases outside gene matches: 4. The CDR3 is CASSLGGLVADTQYF. DNA of the CDR3: TGTGCCAGCAGCTTAGGGGGACTAGTGGCAGATACGCAGTATTTT.

This chain uses TRBV5-1 with TRBJ1-1, with D perhaps TRBD1 (5 bases). V lost 0 bases to trimming and J lost 4 bases, with 13 bases between them. Germline assignment: CDR1 SGHRS and CDR2 YFSETQ. This CDR3 comprises 15 residues. As DNA, the CDR3 is TGCGCCAGCAGCTTGGGGGGGAGGACGAGCACTGAAGCTTTCTTT. It translates to CASSLGGRTSTEAFF.

This clone was observed a few times. The chain recombines TRBV10-2 with TRBJ1-1, with a possible D match to TRBD1 (6 bases). The germline V gene has CDR1 WSHSY and CDR2 SAAADI. The CDR3 contains 14 residues. V was trimmed by 5 bases and J by 1 base, leaving 11 bases between them. The CDR3 DNA sequence: TGCGCCAGCAGTTCCGGACAGACGAACACTGAAGCTTTCTTT. This sequence encodes CASSSGQTNTEAFF.

The chain combines TRBV4-1 with TRBJ1-5, with TRBD1 identical over 9 bases. Germline V CDR1 and CDR2: MGHRA, YSYEKL. The CDR3 is 14 amino acids. Unmatched junction bases numbered 3, after V lost 3 bases and J lost 6 bases. CDR3 sequence reads: CASSHDRGVQPQHF. The CDR3, as DNA: TGCGCCAGCAGCCACGACAGGGGGGTTCAGCCCCAGCATTTT.

This clone came up a few times. The chain recombines TRBV7-9 with TRBJ1-4; 7 bases are shared with TRBD1. The V and J ends lost 4 bases and 6 bases, in that order; junction bases with no gene match: 8. CDR3 length equals 15 residues. Germline values: CDR1 SEHNR, CDR2 FQNEAQ (reference sequence). CDR3 sequence (DNA): TGTGCCAGCAGCTACCCGACAGGGAGTTATGAAAAACTGTTTTTT. It specifies CASSYPTGSYEKLFF.

The CDR3 DNA follows: TGCGCCAGCAGTCAGGACAGGGAGCATTTTTTCTCAGCCGGGGAGCTGTTTTTT. Translating it yields CASSQDREHFFSAGELFF. The V call is TRBV23-1, the J call TRBJ2-2; 8 bases line up with TRBD1. TRBV23-1 is placed among ORFs of uncertain function. This CDR3 has 18 amino acids. The J segment lost 6 bases and the V segment lost 3 bases, leaving 15 bases of the junction unmatched.

This clone has just a few counts. The chain is built from TRBV7-9 and TRBJ1-5; 9 bases map to TRBD1. The germline gives CDR1 SEHNR, CDR2 FQNEAQ (reference sequence). V shed 5 bases and J 6 bases; nucleotides not matched to a gene: 5. CDR3 length: 14 residues. CDR3 bases: TGTGCCAGCAGCCGAGACAGGGGGACTCAGCCCCAGCATTTT. Protein product: CASSRDRGTQPQHF.

The chain recombines TRBV7-2 with TRBJ2-3, with D unclear. The CDR3 loop spans 11 amino acids. V gave up 3 bases and J gave up 8 bases, with 6 bases separating them. Germline V gene lookup returns CDR1 SGHTA and CDR2 FQGNSA. This chain's CDR3 is CASSFRRTQYF. The CDR3 DNA sequence: TGTGCCAGCAGCTTCCGTCGTACGCAGTATTTT.

The sample holds a few counts of this clone. CDR3 in amino acids: CASSESGGPETQYF. CDR3 nucleotide sequence: TGCGCCAGCAGCGAGTCCGGCGGGCCGGAGACCCAGTACTTC. The chain couples TRBV5-1 to TRBJ2-5; D perhaps matches TRBD2 (5 bases). Germline V gene data show CDR1 as SGHRS and CDR2 as YFSETQ. There are 14 residues in the CDR3. V lost 4 bases to trimming and J lost 5 bases, with 15 bases between them.

The chain joins TRBV11-2 to TRBJ2-3; TRBD2 matches 10 bases. J was trimmed by 3 bases and V by 5 bases; bases with no gene match: 11. Germline assignment: CDR1 SGHAT and CDR2 FQNNGV. This CDR3 has 17 amino acids. The CDR3, as DNA: TGTGCCAGCAGCCGACAAGGACTAGCGGTCGGTACAGATACGCAGTATTTT. Protein product: CASSRQGLAVGTDTQYF.

The chain links TRBV15 to TRBJ1-4, with TRBD1 matching over 8 bases. V trimming: 0 bases; J trimming: 8 bases; junction bases outside the gene matches: 5. The CDR3 loop spans 15 amino acids. Germline loops: CDR1 LNHNV, CDR2 YYDKDF (reference sequence). Here the CDR3 DNA reads TGTGCCACCAGCAGAGATCAGGGGGCGGGAGAAAAACTGTTTTTT. Protein: CATSRDQGAGEKLFF.

CDR3 protein: CASNIRGLGGNGYTF. CDR3 bases: TGTGCCAGCAACATCAGGGGGCTAGGGGGGAATGGCTACACCTTC. This chain links TRBV28 with TRBJ1-2, with TRBD1 matching 8 bases. The J segment lost 6 bases and the V segment lost 7 bases, leaving 13 bases of the junction unmatched. Germline CDR1 reads MDHEN; CDR2 reads SYDVKM. The CDR3 loop spans 15 amino acids.

The chain uses TRBV6-1 and TRBJ1-2; 7 nucleotides match TRBD1. CDR1 is MNHNS, CDR2 SASEGT, per germline. The CDR3 covers 13 residues. The trim removed 4 bases at V and 4 bases at J, leaving 3 bases unmatched. The CDR3 DNA reads TGTGCCAGCAGTGGGTGGGACAGCTATGGCTACACCTTC. Amino acids: CASSGWDSYGYTF.

V usage is TRBV28 and J usage is TRBJ1-6, with TRBD1 matching 10 bases. The CDR3 totals 15 residues. Per the germline V gene, CDR1 is MDHEN and CDR2 is SYDVKM. Losses at the gene ends were 6 bases for V and 7 bases for J; bases not matched to a gene: 6. The CDR3 is CASRRGQGWNSPLHF. CDR3 in DNA: TGTGCCAGCAGGCGGGGACAGGGGTGGAATTCACCCCTCCACTTT.

The rearrangement joins TRBV14 to TRBJ1-1; 9 bases are a match to TRBD1. V was pared by 3 bases and J by 4 bases, with 6 bases of the junction left unmatched. The CDR3 has 15 amino acids. The germline gives CDR1 SGHDN, CDR2 FVKESK. The CDR3 sequence is CASSHYRQGGTEAFF. Written as DNA, the CDR3 is TGTGCCAGCAGCCACTATAGACAGGGGGGCACTGAAGCTTTCTTT.

The sample holds one count of this clone. This chain uses TRBV5-1 with TRBJ1-4; TRBD1 is a possible D gene (6 bases). In germline, CDR1 is SGHRS, CDR2 YFSETQ. The length of the CDR3 is 15 residues. V shed 2 bases and J shed 11 bases, with 19 bases lying between them. CDR3 sequence: CASSFLPGVLGKLFF. In nucleotides, the CDR3 is TGCGCCAGCAGCTTCCTCCCAGGGGTGCTAGGGAAACTGTTTTTT.

This chain links TRBV28 with TRBJ1-5, with D perhaps TRBD1 (6 bases). Germline assignment: CDR1 MDHEN and CDR2 SYDVKM. The V and J ends lost 7 bases and 10 bases respectively, with 20 bases between them. This CDR3 spans 14 amino acids. This CDR3 reads CASNEQGNIKPQHF. For the CDR3, the DNA is TGTGCCAGCAATGAACAGGGAAATATCAAACCCCAGCATTTT. Variable domain in full (rest from reference TRBV28 and TRBJ1-5): DVKVTQSSRYLVKRTGEKVFLECVQDMDHENMFWYRQDPGLGLRLIYFSYDVKMKEKGDIPEGYSVSREKKERFSLILESASTNQTSMYLCASNEQGNIKPQHFGDGTRLSIL.

The rearrangement uses TRBV23-1 and TRBJ2-7; 7 nucleotides line up with TRBD1. TRBV23-1 is placed among ORFs of uncertain function. The CDR3 covers 15 residues. Trimming removed 9 bases from V and 0 bases from J; junction bases left unmatched: 11. The DNA of the CDR3 is TGCGCCAGTACAGGGGACCGTAACAGCTCCTACGAGCAGTACTTC. It encodes CASTGDRNSSYEQYF.

The J gene is TRBJ1-4, the V gene TRBV29-1; D possibly corresponds to TRBD1 (6 bases). The CDR3 has 12 amino acids. V was cut by 4 bases and J by 4 bases, with 7 bases left in between. The germline V gene has CDR1 SQVTM and CDR2 ANQGSEA. The CDR3 protein is CSVARGNEKLFF. CDR3 bases: TGCAGCGTTGCCAGGGGTAATGAAAAACTGTTTTTT.

The chain carries TRBV27 and TRBJ2-1, with 10 bases fitting TRBD2. This CDR3 spans 14 amino acids. Germline loops: CDR1 MNHEY, CDR2 SMNVEV (reference sequence). Unmatched junction bases numbered 1, after V lost 2 bases and J lost 6 bases. The CDR3 nucleotides are TGTGCCAGCAGTTTAGGACTAGCGGTCAATGAGCAGTTCTTC. This translates into CASSLGLAVNEQFF.

This chain links TRBV4-1 with TRBJ2-4, with TRBD1 identical over 8 bases. Germline assignment: CDR1 MGHRA and CDR2 YSYEKL. CDR3 length equals 16 residues. V trimming: 0 bases; J trimming: 0 bases; junction bases outside the gene matches: 1. CDR3 DNA: TGCGCCAGCAGCCAAGAGACAGGGGTAGCCAAAAACATTCAGTACTTC. Translation gives CASSQETGVAKNIQYF.

J is TRBJ2-7 and V is TRBV6-1; 7 positions match TRBD1. The V segment lost 8 bases and the J segment 0 bases; nucleotides outside the gene matches: 4. CDR3 length: 13 residues. Germline V CDR1 and CDR2: MNHNS, SASEGT. The CDR3 DNA reads TGTGCCAGCGTACGGGACAGCTCCTACGAGCAGTACTTC. It translates to CASVRDSSYEQYF.

The genes are TRBV5-5 and TRBJ2-2, with TRBD2 matching 13 bases. Germline assignment: CDR1 SGHKS and CDR2 YYEKEE (reference sequence). The V gene end was trimmed by 0 bases and the J gene end by 7 bases; junction bases not matched to a gene: 12. The CDR3 covers 19 residues. The CDR3 bases are TGTGCCAGCAGCTTGGAGGGACTAGCGGGGACGGGGCTGGGCGGGGAGCTGTTTTTT. Residues: CASSLEGLAGTGLGGELFF.

This clone was seen only once. The genes are TRBV2 and TRBJ1-2; D uncertain. Germline V gene data show CDR1 as SNHLY and CDR2 as FYNNEI. The CDR3 sequence is 14 residues long. V was pared by 8 bases and J by 5 bases, with 18 bases between. CDR3 sequence reads: CASRDRHPFYGYTF. Here the CDR3 DNA reads TGTGCCAGCCGGGATCGCCACCCGTTTTATGGCTACACCTTC.

The chain has TRBV5-6 and TRBJ1-5, with TRBD1 identical over 9 bases. Germline CDR1 reads SGHDT; CDR2 reads YYEEEE. The length of the CDR3 is 15 residues. Trimming took 2 bases from V and 7 from J; bases not matched to a gene: 7. The CDR3 nucleotides are TGTGCCAGCAGCTTCCGGGACAGGGAGGAACAGCCCCAGCATTTT. Amino acid sequence: CASSFRDREEQPQHF. The variable domain in full, with the rest retrieved from reference TRBV5-6 and TRBJ1-5, is DAGVTQSPTHLIKTRGQQVTLRCSPKSGHDTVSWYQQALGQGPQFIFQYYEEEERQRGNFPDRFSGHQFPNYSSELNVNALLLGDSALYLCASSFRDREEQPQHFGDGTRLSIL.